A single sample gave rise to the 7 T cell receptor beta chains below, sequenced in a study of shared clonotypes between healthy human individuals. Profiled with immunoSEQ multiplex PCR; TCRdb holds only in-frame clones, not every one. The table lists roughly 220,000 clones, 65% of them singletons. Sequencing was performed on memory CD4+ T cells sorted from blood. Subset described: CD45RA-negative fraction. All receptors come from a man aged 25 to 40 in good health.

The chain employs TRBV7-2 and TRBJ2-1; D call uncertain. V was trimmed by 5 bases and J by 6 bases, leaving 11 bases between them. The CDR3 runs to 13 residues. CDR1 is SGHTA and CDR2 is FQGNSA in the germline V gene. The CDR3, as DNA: TGTGCCAGCAGCCCTGGGCCTTCCAATGAGCAGTTCTTC. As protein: CASSPGPSNEQFF.

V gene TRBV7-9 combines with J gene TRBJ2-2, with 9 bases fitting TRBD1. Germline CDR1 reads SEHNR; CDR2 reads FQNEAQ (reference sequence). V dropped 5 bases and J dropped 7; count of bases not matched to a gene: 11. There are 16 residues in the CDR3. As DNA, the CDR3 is TGTGCCAGCAGCCCCGTCTGGACAGGGGAGGTCGGGGAGCTGTTTTTT. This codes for CASSPVWTGEVGELFF.

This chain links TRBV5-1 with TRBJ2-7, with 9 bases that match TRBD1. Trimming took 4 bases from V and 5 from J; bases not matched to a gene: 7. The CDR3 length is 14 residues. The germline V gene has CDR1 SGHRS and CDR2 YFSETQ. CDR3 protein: CASSAGQGSHEQYF. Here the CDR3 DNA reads TGCGCCAGCAGCGCGGGACAGGGATCCCACGAGCAGTACTTC.

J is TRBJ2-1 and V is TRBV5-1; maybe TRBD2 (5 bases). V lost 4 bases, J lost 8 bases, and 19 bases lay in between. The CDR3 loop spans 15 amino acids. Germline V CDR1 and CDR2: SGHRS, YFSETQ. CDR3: CASSLGLAGFDEQFF. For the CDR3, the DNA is TGCGCCAGCAGCCTCGGGCTAGCCGGTTTTGATGAGCAGTTCTTC.

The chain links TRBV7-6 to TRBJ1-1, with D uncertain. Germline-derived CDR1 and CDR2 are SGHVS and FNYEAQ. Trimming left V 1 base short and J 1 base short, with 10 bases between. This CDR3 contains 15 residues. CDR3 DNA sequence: TGTGCCAGCAGCTTAGTTATGGGTACGAACACTGAAGCTTTCTTT. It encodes CASSLVMGTNTEAFF.

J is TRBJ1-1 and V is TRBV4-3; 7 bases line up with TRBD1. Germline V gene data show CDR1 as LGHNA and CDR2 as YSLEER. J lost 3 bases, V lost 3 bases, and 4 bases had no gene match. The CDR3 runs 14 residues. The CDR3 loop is CASSQGTDYTEAFF. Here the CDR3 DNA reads TGCGCCAGCAGCCAGGGGACAGATTACACTGAAGCTTTCTTT.

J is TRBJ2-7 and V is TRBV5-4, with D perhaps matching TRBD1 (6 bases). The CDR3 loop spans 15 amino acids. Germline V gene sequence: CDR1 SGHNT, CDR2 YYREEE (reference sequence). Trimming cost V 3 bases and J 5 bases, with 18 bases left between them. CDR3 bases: TGTGCCAGCAGCTGGGCAGGGGATAGACCTCACGAGCAGTACTTC. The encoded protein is CASSWAGDRPHEQYF. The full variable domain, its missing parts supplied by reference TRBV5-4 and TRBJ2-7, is ETGVTQSPTHLIKTRGQQVTLRCSSQSGHNTVSWYQQALGQGPQFIFQYYREEENGRGNFPPRFSGLQFPNYSSELNVNALELDDSALYLCASSWAGDRPHEQYFGPGTRLTVT.